This T cell receptor beta chain is drawn from a study of T cells in women clearing cervical HPV infection. About the research overall: Women with histologically confirmed HPV16-related CIN3 or worse, 2 with invasive cancer, served as cases.

This CDR3 comprises 15 residues. The germline V gene has CDR1 LNHDA and CDR2 SQIVND (reference sequence). As regards this clone: The read gets to within 3 residues of the CDR3 end, and the germline J gene fills in the rest.

Prevalent HPV16 infections were excluded; only incident single HPV16 infections included. HPV was found by MY09/MY11 PCR and dot-blot genotyping. The method was immunoSEQ multiplex PCR; TCRdb's version includes in-frame clones alone and lacks a portion of them. This sample carries over 25,000 clones, with roughly 15% going to the ten biggest clones. The specimen was blood buffy coat. The sequence was collected from a woman between 18 and 70 years old with a cervical HPV16 infection that either progressed to CIN3+ or cleared (not recorded which). The rearrangement links TRBV19 to TRBJ1-2; no definite D call. The covered CDR3 bases are TGTGCCAGTAGTATAGGGAATCGTTACACAGATACC. Translated, it gives CASSIGNRYTDT. The entire CDR3 is CASSIGNRYTDTYTF.